Detailed here is one T cell receptor (beta chain). In germline, CDR1 is MNHNS, CDR2 SASEGT. The CDR3 loop spans 15 amino acids. With V trimmed by 1 base and J by 3 bases, 3 bases remained unmatched. These data are taken from a study of T cell responses to AZD1222 COVID-19 vaccine. Sequencing used immunoSEQ multiplex PCR; TCRdb keeps in-frame clones, though not all of them. The sample has about 84,000 clones; 86% are singletons. This TCR was recovered from an adult who received the AZD1222 COVID-19 vaccine. The V and J genes are TRBV6-1 and TRBJ2-7, with 10 bases lining up with TRBD1. This specimen was peripheral blood, taken 28 days after the second AZD1222 dose. The CDR3 bases are TGTGCCAGCAGTGAAGTTTGGACAGGGGGCTACGAGCAGTACTTC. Translation gives CASSEVWTGGYEQYF.